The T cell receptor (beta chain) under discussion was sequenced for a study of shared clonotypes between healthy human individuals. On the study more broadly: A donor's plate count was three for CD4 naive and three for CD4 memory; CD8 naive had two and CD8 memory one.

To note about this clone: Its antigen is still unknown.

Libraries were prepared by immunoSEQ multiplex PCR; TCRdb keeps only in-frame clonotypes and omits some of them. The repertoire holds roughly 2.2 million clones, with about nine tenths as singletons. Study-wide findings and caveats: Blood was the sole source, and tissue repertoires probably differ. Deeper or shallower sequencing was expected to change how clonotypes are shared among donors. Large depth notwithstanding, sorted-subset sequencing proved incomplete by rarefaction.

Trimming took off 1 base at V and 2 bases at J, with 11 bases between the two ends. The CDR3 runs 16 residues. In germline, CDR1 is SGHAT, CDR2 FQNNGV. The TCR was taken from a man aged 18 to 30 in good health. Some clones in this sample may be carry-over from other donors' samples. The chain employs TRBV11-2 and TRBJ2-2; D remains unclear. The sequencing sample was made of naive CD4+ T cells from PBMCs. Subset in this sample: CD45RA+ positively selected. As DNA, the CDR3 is TGTGCCAGCAGCTTAGGGGCCGGCAGAAACACCGGGGAGCTGTTTTTT. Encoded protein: CASSLGAGRNTGELFF.